These 29 T cell receptor beta chains came from one sample sequenced in a study of T cell responses to AZD1222 COVID-19 vaccine. The table came from immunoSEQ multiplex PCR; TCRdb's copy has only in-frame clones and leaves some out. The table lists roughly 180,000 clones, about 93% of them singletons. Sequencing used peripheral blood, obtained 28 days after the second AZD1222 dose. The receptors here all came from an adult who received the AZD1222 COVID-19 vaccine.

The V call is TRBV19, the J call TRBJ1-1; D is unresolved. CDR1 and CDR2 (germline): LNHDA, SQIVND (reference sequence). Trimming cost V 1 base and J 4 bases, with 10 bases left between them. The CDR3 consists of 14 residues. The CDR3 DNA reads TGTGCCAGTAGTATAGGGAGTCAGGTCACTGAAGCTTTCTTT. Its protein product is CASSIGSQVTEAFF.

This chain joins TRBV30 and TRBJ1-3; D is ambiguous. Germline values: CDR1 GTSNPN, CDR2 SVGIG (reference sequence). The CDR3 totals 13 residues. V was pared by 7 bases and J by 0 bases, with 10 bases between. CDR3 loop: CASDRSSGNTIYF. DNA of the CDR3: TGTGCCTCTGACCGGAGCTCTGGAAACACCATATATTTT.

The J gene is TRBJ1-1, the V gene TRBV28; 11 bases agree with TRBD1. Germline CDR1 reads MDHEN; CDR2 reads SYDVKM. This CDR3 comprises 16 residues. With 5 bases clipped from V and 3 bases from J, the junction kept 8 bases outside the gene matches. CDR3 sequence: CASSRGQGAGDTEAFF. In DNA form, the CDR3 reads TGTGCCAGCAGTCGCGGACAGGGGGCAGGGGACACTGAAGCTTTCTTT.

The chain links TRBV12-3 or TRBV12-4 to TRBJ1-1, with a possible D match to TRBD1 (5 bases). The CDR3 is made up of 13 amino acids. V was trimmed by 4 bases and J by 2 bases, leaving 8 bases between them. CDR3 sequence reads: CASSYQGNTEAFF. The CDR3 DNA sequence: TGTGCCAGCAGTTATCAGGGTAACACTGAAGCTTTCTTT.

This clone was recorded once. CDR3 in amino acids: CASSLEGTVPNQPQHF. CDR3 bases: TGTGCCAGCAGCTTGGAAGGGACAGTGCCCAATCAGCCCCAGCATTTT. V usage is TRBV5-5 and J usage is TRBJ1-5; 7 bases align to TRBD1. The CDR3 covers 16 residues. In germline, CDR1 is SGHKS, CDR2 YYEKEE (reference sequence). J gave up 3 bases and V 0 bases, and 6 bases lay outside the gene matches.

V usage is TRBV7-2 and J usage is TRBJ1-1; D gene ambiguous. With 5 bases removed from V and 1 base from J, the gap between germline ends came to 11 bases. CDR1 is SGHTA and CDR2 is FQGNSA in the germline V gene. The CDR3 has 14 amino acids. CDR3 region: CASSIGTPNTEAFF. Written as DNA, the CDR3 is TGTGCCAGCAGCATCGGTACCCCGAACACTGAAGCTTTCTTT.

The chain employs TRBV19 and TRBJ2-1; possibly TRBD2 for D (7 bases). The germline gives CDR1 LNHDA, CDR2 SQIVND (reference sequence). Trimming removed 4 bases from V and 5 bases from J, with 18 bases in between. The CDR3 totals 16 residues. CDR3 amino acids: CASSTGGGLPNNEQFF. The CDR3 DNA follows: TGTGCCAGTAGTACCGGCGGGGGCCTCCCTAACAATGAGCAGTTCTTC.

V gene TRBV30 combines with J gene TRBJ1-3, with no clear D. Germline V CDR1 and CDR2: GTSNPN, SVGIG (reference sequence). This CDR3 has 19 amino acids. The V and J ends lost 0 bases and 4 bases respectively, with 25 bases between them. CDR3: CAWSVKAAAADFQGNTIYF. In nucleotides, the CDR3 is TGTGCCTGGAGTGTAAAGGCGGCGGCGGCGGATTTTCAAGGAAACACCATATATTTT.

The rearrangement joins TRBV10-2 to TRBJ1-1; D not certain. CDR1 and CDR2 (germline): WSHSY, SAAADI. The CDR3 is made up of 13 amino acids. Trimming took off 6 bases at V and 1 base at J, with 9 bases between the two ends. The CDR3 DNA reads as TGCGCCAGCAGCTCACCGCGGAACACTGAAGCTTTCTTT. Translating gives CASSSPRNTEAFF.

The gene calls are TRBV12-3 or TRBV12-4 and TRBJ2-1, with 8 bases aligning to TRBD2. V shed 4 bases and J 6 bases; nucleotides not matched to a gene: 2. CDR3 length equals 13 residues. The CDR3, as DNA: TGTGCCAGCAGTTGGGGGACTAGCAATGAGCAGTTCTTC. Amino acids: CASSWGTSNEQFF.

The J gene is TRBJ2-3, the V gene TRBV12-3 or TRBV12-4; 7 bases align to TRBD1. The CDR3 is 12 amino acids. The V gene end was trimmed by 7 bases and the J gene end by 10 bases; junction bases not matched to a gene: 8. This CDR3 reads CASTTGAMSQYF. The CDR3 bases are TGTGCCAGCACTACAGGGGCCATGTCGCAGTATTTT.

This clone was detected only once. CDR3 DNA: TGTGCCAGAAGCTCAGACCCACAGGGGGGTAAGGAGTATGGCTACACCTTC. Translating gives CARSSDPQGGKEYGYTF. The rearrangement uses TRBV5-3 and TRBJ1-2, with TRBD1 matching over 8 bases. TRBV5-3 is noted as an ORF with a role that remains uncertain. CDR3 size: 17 residues. V lost 3 bases and J lost 5; bases outside the gene matches: 15.

This sequence joins TRBV5-1 and TRBJ1-2; D unresolved. This CDR3 region has 10 residues. V was pared by 10 bases and J by 6 bases, with 10 bases between. Germline V CDR1 and CDR2: SGHRS, YFSETQ. The CDR3 nucleotides read TGCGCCGGAGGCCGGGATGGCTACACCTTC. Its translation is CAGGRDGYTF.

This clone occurred a few times. The J gene is TRBJ1-6, the V gene TRBV6-5, with 8 bases fitting TRBD1. CDR1 and CDR2 (germline): MNHEY, SVGAGI. The ends lost 7 bases at V and 10 bases at J; junction bases unmatched: 9. This CDR3 spans 14 amino acids. This CDR3 reads CASIPGQGGSPLHF. CDR3 DNA sequence: TGTGCCAGCATTCCCGGACAGGGAGGGTCACCCCTCCACTTT.

The chain uses TRBV15 and TRBJ2-5; D call uncertain. This CDR3 comprises 12 residues. Trimming removed 0 bases from V and 6 bases from J, with 5 bases in between. In germline, CDR1 is LNHNV, CDR2 YYDKDF (reference sequence). The DNA of the CDR3 is TGTGCCACCAGCAGAGATCTGCAGACCCAGTACTTC. Translation: CATSRDLQTQYF.

The V gene is TRBV5-1, the J gene TRBJ1-2; no clear D gene. Germline CDR1 SGHRS, CDR2 YFSETQ. The germline V and J ends were trimmed by 4 bases and 8 bases, with 9 bases remaining between them. The CDR3 runs 11 residues. The CDR3 sequence is CASSPGDGYTF. CDR3 sequence (DNA): TGCGCCAGCAGCCCCGGAGACGGCTACACCTTC.

The V call is TRBV5-1, the J call TRBJ1-5; D unclear. V gave up 0 bases and J gave up 5 bases, with 12 bases separating them. In germline, CDR1 is SGHRS, CDR2 YFSETQ. The CDR3 loop spans 15 amino acids. The CDR3, as DNA: TGCGCCAGCAGCTTGGGCCCGATCGGGGATCAGCCCCAGCATTTT. It specifies CASSLGPIGDQPQHF. Full variable domain (missing parts from reference TRBV5-1 and TRBJ1-5): KAGVTQTPRYLIKTRGQQVTLSCSPISGHRSVSWYQQTPGQGLQFLFEYFSETQRNKGNFPGRFSGRQFSNSRSEMNVSTLELGDSALYLCASSLGPIGDQPQHFGDGTRLSIL.

J is TRBJ1-4 and V is TRBV11-2; 7 bases align to TRBD1. Germline V CDR1 and CDR2: SGHAT, FQNNGV. The junction had 10 bases not matched to a gene; V was cut back by 2 bases and J by 7 bases. The CDR3 is 16 residues long. The CDR3 DNA follows: TGTGCCAGCAGCTTAACCCTGACAGGGCGTAGTGAAAAACTGTTTTTT. This sequence encodes CASSLTLTGRSEKLFF.

The gene calls are TRBV2 and TRBJ1-6; TRBD1 matches 7 bases. V dropped 7 bases and J dropped 10; count of bases not matched to a gene: 7. Germline-derived CDR1 and CDR2 are SNHLY and FYNNEI. The length of the CDR3 is 13 residues. The CDR3 nucleotides are TGTGCCAGCACCCAGGGGGAACGGTCACCCCTCCACTTT. It specifies CASTQGERSPLHF.

V usage is TRBV5-8 and J usage is TRBJ2-1; 10 nucleotides align to TRBD2. The CDR3 runs 16 residues. CDR1 and CDR2 from the germline V gene are SGHTS and YDEGEE. V shed 4 bases and J 5 bases; nucleotides not matched to a gene: 9. The CDR3: CASSKRGGNTNNEQFF. For the CDR3, the DNA is TGTGCCAGCAGCAAGCGGGGGGGCAACACTAACAATGAGCAGTTCTTC.

The chain links TRBV6-5 to TRBJ1-5; D is undetermined. Per the germline V gene, CDR1 is MNHEY and CDR2 is SVGAGI. The CDR3 runs to 14 residues. V was cut by 6 bases and J by 4 bases, with 13 bases left in between. In DNA, the CDR3 is TGTGCCAGCAGCCACGGCGGCAAAAATCAGCCCCAGCATTTT. Translation gives CASSHGGKNQPQHF.

The V gene is TRBV27, the J gene TRBJ1-3, with TRBD1 matching 7 bases. The CDR3 length is 14 residues. V lost 6 bases and J lost 0; bases outside the gene matches: 2. The germline CDR1 and CDR2 sequences are MNHEY and SMNVEV (reference sequence). CDR3 DNA: TGTGCCAGCAGAGGGACAGCCTCTGGAAACACCATATATTTT. It codes for CASRGTASGNTIYF.

This clone was seen repeatedly, ten times or more. The chain carries TRBV4-1 and TRBJ1-6, with D perhaps TRBD1 (5 bases). In germline, CDR1 is MGHRA, CDR2 YSYEKL. The V gene lost 4 bases and the J gene lost 1 base, with 20 bases spanning the gap. CDR3 size: 19 residues. The DNA of the CDR3 is TGCGCCAGCAGCCCTTATTTCTGGACACGGAGGTCCTATAATTCACCCCTCCACTTT. It codes for CASSPYFWTRRSYNSPLHF.

The chain is built from TRBV7-9 and TRBJ2-6, with D perhaps TRBD1 (6 bases). Trimming left V 4 bases short and J 1 base short, with 14 bases between. The germline V gene encodes CDR1 SEHNR and CDR2 FQNEAQ (reference sequence). The CDR3 totals 17 residues. The CDR3 region has the DNA TGTGCCAGCAGCTCACAGTGGACAGAATCTGGGGCCAACGTCCTGACTTTC. As protein: CASSSQWTESGANVLTF.

The chain recombines TRBV19 with TRBJ1-5, with 7 bases aligning to TRBD1. Germline V gene data show CDR1 as LNHDA and CDR2 as SQIVND (reference sequence). V shed 7 bases, J shed 6 bases, and the junction held 12 bases outside the gene matches. This CDR3 comprises 15 residues. The CDR3 DNA follows: TGTGCCAGTACCCCCGGGGACAGCAGTTCTCAGCCCCAGCATTTT. It specifies CASTPGDSSSQPQHF.

The chain has TRBV7-8 and TRBJ2-7; a weak D match, TRBD1 (5 bases). Trimming shortened V by 5 bases and J by 6 bases, and 23 bases separated the two germline ends. Looked up from germline, CDR1 is SGHVS and CDR2 is FQNEAQ. The length of the CDR3 is 16 residues. The CDR3 DNA reads TGTGCCAGCAGCCTAACAATAGGGCAGGGCAACAGCGAGCAGTACTTC. As protein: CASSLTIGQGNSEQYF.

The V gene is TRBV19, the J gene TRBJ1-1; possibly TRBD1 for D (6 bases). This CDR3 comprises 14 residues. Germline CDR1 reads LNHDA; CDR2 reads SQIVND (reference sequence). V was pared by 5 bases and J by 2 bases, with 12 bases between. Here the CDR3 reads CASSPGQYNTEAFF. The CDR3, as DNA: TGTGCCAGTAGTCCGGGACAATATAACACTGAAGCTTTCTTT.

In nucleotides, the CDR3 is TGTGCCACCAGCTTAGGACTAGCGGCAAGGAATGAGCAGTTCTTC. It specifies CATSLGLAARNEQFF. This sequence joins TRBV15 and TRBJ2-1, with 10 bases identical to TRBD2. This CDR3 is built from 15 residues. The ends lost 5 bases at V and 7 bases at J; junction bases unmatched: 8. In germline, CDR1 is LNHNV, CDR2 YYDKDF (reference sequence).

The genes are TRBV7-2 and TRBJ1-5, with TRBD1 identical over 8 bases. CDR1 is SGHTA, CDR2 FQGNSA, per germline. Trimming removed 5 bases from V and 4 bases from J; junction bases left unmatched: 7. The CDR3 extends over 15 amino acids. The CDR3 DNA reads TGTGCCAGCAGCCAAGCAGGACAGGGAAATCAGCCCCAGCATTTT. Translation: CASSQAGQGNQPQHF.